Following are 14 T cell receptor beta chains from one sample sequenced in a study of CD8 T cells in Susac syndrome. With random hexamers, reverse transcription was performed on roughly 0.5 to 1 ug of RNA. TCRdb passed the immunoSEQ multiplex PCR reads through MiXCR, listing each CDR3 protein once. The top ten clones hold 0.06% to 0.08% of a sample with under 250,000 distinct CDR3 sequences, 93% of them seen once. The sequencing sample was made of CD4+ T cells from PBMCs. These TCRs come from a human donor with multiple sclerosis.

The V call is TRBV29-1, the J call TRBJ2-3, with D maybe TRBD2 (5 bases). CDR1 is SQVTM, CDR2 ANQGSEA, per germline. The CDR3 loop spans 12 amino acids. Trimming left V 4 bases short and J 2 bases short, with 7 bases between. This CDR3 is CSVADSTDTQYF. The CDR3 DNA follows: TGCAGCGTTGCGGACTCCACAGATACGCAGTATTTT.

The V call is TRBV19, the J call TRBJ1-5; TRBD1 aligns across 7 bases. The CDR3 has 15 amino acids. V was pared by 5 bases and J by 0 bases, with 4 bases of the junction left unmatched. Germline CDR1 reads LNHDA; CDR2 reads SQIVND (reference sequence). DNA for the CDR3: TGTGCCAGTAGTTACGGGACAGCTAGCAATCAGCCCCAGCATTTT. The encoded protein is CASSYGTASNQPQHF.

The chain uses TRBV4-2 and TRBJ2-1; TRBD2 aligns across 10 bases. The germline gives CDR1 LGHNA, CDR2 YNFKEQ. Trimming removed 0 bases from V and 5 bases from J; junction bases left unmatched: 10. The CDR3 is made up of 18 amino acids. In DNA, the CDR3 is TGTGCCAGCAGCCAAGAAGGGGGTGGGGGACTAGCGAACAATGAGCAGTTCTTC. This gives the protein CASSQEGGGGLANNEQFF.

The V and J genes are TRBV6-6 and TRBJ2-3; perhaps TRBD2 as D (5 bases). V was cut by 0 bases and J by 4 bases, with 11 bases left in between. The CDR3 runs 15 residues. Germline V gene lookup returns CDR1 MNHNY and CDR2 SVGAGI (reference sequence). The CDR3 spells CASSYSMEVPDTQYF. CDR3 nucleotide sequence: TGTGCCAGCAGTTACTCGATGGAGGTTCCAGATACGCAGTATTTT.

The chain joins TRBV29-1 to TRBJ1-3, with 8 nucleotides matching TRBD1. There are 14 residues in the CDR3. Germline CDR1 reads SQVTM; CDR2 reads ANQGSEA. After removal of 3 bases from V and 2 bases from J, the junction contained 3 bases not matched to a gene. In nucleotides, the CDR3 is TGCAGCGTTGACGGGACAGGCACTGGAAACACCATATATTTT. Residues: CSVDGTGTGNTIYF.

The chain links TRBV27 to TRBJ1-6, with a possible D match to TRBD1 (6 bases). The CDR3 is made up of 15 amino acids. Per the germline V gene, CDR1 is MNHEY and CDR2 is SMNVEV (reference sequence). The V end was cut by 10 bases, the J end by 6 bases, with 19 bases between. The CDR3: CATQRTVGGNSPLHF. As DNA, the CDR3 is TGTGCCACGCAAAGGACCGTAGGGGGTAATTCACCCCTCCACTTT.

This sequence joins TRBV12-3 or TRBV12-4 and TRBJ1-2; TRBD1 is a possible D gene (5 bases). Trimming removed 8 bases from V and 4 bases from J, with 14 bases in between. The CDR3 length is 13 residues. CDR3 region: CASPRQTVYGYTF. In nucleotides, the CDR3 is TGTGCCAGCCCCCGTCAGACAGTCTATGGCTACACCTTC.

This sequence joins TRBV9 and TRBJ1-2; TRBD1 agrees at 10 bases. V was clipped by 4 bases and J by 7 bases; unmatched bases: 10. Germline loops: CDR1 SGDLS, CDR2 YYNGEE. The CDR3 is 15 amino acids. CDR3 nucleotide sequence: TGTGCCAGCAGCCCCTCCGGGACAGGGGTCTCTGGCTACACCTTC. Translated: CASSPSGTGVSGYTF. Variable domain in full (rest from reference TRBV9 and TRBJ1-2): DSGVTQTPKHLITATGQRVTLRCSPRSGDLSVYWYQQSLDQGLQFLIQYYNGEERAKGNILERFSAQQFPDLHSELNLSSLELGDSALYFCASSPSGTGVSGYTFGSGTRLTVV.

The V call is TRBV4-1, the J call TRBJ2-1, with 8 bases aligning to TRBD2. Germline CDR1 is MGHRA and CDR2 is YSYEKL. Losses at the gene ends were 0 bases for V and 5 bases for J; bases not matched to a gene: 6. The length of the CDR3 is 16 residues. The CDR3 sequence: CASSQEVSGSHNEQFF. CDR3 sequence (DNA): TGCGCCAGCAGCCAAGAAGTCAGCGGGAGTCACAATGAGCAGTTCTTC.

The chain joins TRBV5-1 to TRBJ2-5, with TRBD2 identical over 7 bases. V lost 4 bases and J lost 1; bases outside the gene matches: 4. This CDR3 spans 14 amino acids. Germline V CDR1 and CDR2: SGHRS, YFSETQ. The CDR3 coding sequence is TGCGCCAGCAGCCGCAGCGGGACCCAAGAGACCCAGTACTTC. This codes for CASSRSGTQETQYF.

This chain joins TRBV4-1 and TRBJ2-3; no clear D. Germline-derived CDR1 and CDR2 are MGHRA and YSYEKL. Trimming pared 5 bases from V and 0 bases from J, leaving 6 bases between. The CDR3 runs to 13 residues. The CDR3 bases are TGCGCCAGCAGCGTCCAGAGCACAGATACGCAGTATTTT. Translated, it gives CASSVQSTDTQYF.

The CDR3 region is CATRARNTGELFF. The CDR3 coding sequence is TGTGCCACCCGAGCACGGAACACCGGGGAGCTGTTTTTT. V usage is TRBV24-1 and J usage is TRBJ2-2; unclear D gene. The CDR3 totals 13 residues. Trimming shortened V by 9 bases and J by 1 base, and 8 bases separated the two germline ends. The V gene's germline CDR1 is KGHDR and CDR2 SFDVKD.

The rearrangement links TRBV20-1 to TRBJ2-7, with TRBD2 matching over 7 bases. The V gene's germline CDR1 is DFQATT and CDR2 SNEGSKA (reference sequence). The CDR3 spans 13 residues. V lost 3 bases, J lost 5 bases, and 7 bases stayed unmatched. CDR3 protein: CSARLDGRNEQYF. The DNA for the CDR3 is TGCAGTGCTAGGTTGGACGGGAGGAACGAGCAGTACTTC.

This rearrangement joins TRBV14 to TRBJ2-1; 14 positions match TRBD2. This CDR3 has 20 amino acids. Germline CDR1 and CDR2: SGHDN and FVKESK. J lost 3 bases, V lost 1 base, and 11 bases had no gene match. CDR3 coding DNA: TGTGCCAGCAGCCAAGCGACCGTGACTAGCGGGGGGGCCATCTACAATGAGCAGTTCTTC. Translating it yields CASSQATVTSGGAIYNEQFF.